This T cell receptor beta chain was captured in a study of PD-L1 blockade in urothelial cancer. About the research overall: At 3 weeks after treatment start (second dose) and again at 6 weeks, blood was analyzed.

This sample's time point: pretreatment peripheral blood. The table came from immunoSEQ multiplex PCR; TCRdb's copy has only in-frame clones and leaves some out. The sample lists fewer than 65,000 clones, 75% to 85% seen once, with about 1.6% in the top ten. This TCR was sampled from a man in his 70s with urothelial cancer. Sequencing was performed on PBMCs, taken around atezolizumab (anti-PD-L1) treatment.

DNA for the CDR3: TGTGCCAGCAGTGTAACCGGTTCCTATGGCTACACCTTC. Amino acids: CASSVTGSYGYTF. The V gene is TRBV2, the J gene TRBJ1-2; D unresolved. Trimming shortened V by 4 bases and J by 4 bases, and 10 bases separated the two germline ends. This CDR3 contains 13 residues. The germline V gene has CDR1 SNHLY and CDR2 FYNNEI.